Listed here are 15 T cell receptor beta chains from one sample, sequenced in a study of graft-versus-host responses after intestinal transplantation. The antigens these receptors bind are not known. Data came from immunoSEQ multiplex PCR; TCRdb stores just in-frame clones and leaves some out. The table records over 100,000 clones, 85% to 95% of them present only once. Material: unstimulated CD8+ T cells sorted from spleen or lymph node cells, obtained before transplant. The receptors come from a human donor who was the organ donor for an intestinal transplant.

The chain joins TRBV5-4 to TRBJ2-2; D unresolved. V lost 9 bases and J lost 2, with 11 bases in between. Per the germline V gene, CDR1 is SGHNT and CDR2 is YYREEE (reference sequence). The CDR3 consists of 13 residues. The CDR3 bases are TGTGCCAACGCAGGCCACAACACCGGGGAGCTGTTTTTT. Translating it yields CANAGHNTGELFF. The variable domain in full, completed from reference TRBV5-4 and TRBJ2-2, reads ETGVTQSPTHLIKTRGQQVTLRCSSQSGHNTVSWYQQALGQGPQFIFQYYREEENGRGNFPPRFSGLQFPNYSSELNVNALELDDSALYLCANAGHNTGELFFGEGSRLTVL.

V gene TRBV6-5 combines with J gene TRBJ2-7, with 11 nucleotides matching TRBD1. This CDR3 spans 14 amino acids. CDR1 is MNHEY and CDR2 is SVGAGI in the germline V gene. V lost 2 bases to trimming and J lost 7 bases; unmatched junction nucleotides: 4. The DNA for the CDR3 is TGTGCCAGCAGTTACGGAGGGACAGGGGGGGAGCAGTACTTC. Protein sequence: CASSYGGTGGEQYF.

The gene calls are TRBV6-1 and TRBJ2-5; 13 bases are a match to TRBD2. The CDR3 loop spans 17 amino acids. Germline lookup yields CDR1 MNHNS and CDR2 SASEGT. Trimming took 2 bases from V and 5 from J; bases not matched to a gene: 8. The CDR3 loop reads CASSEQLAGGPRETQYF. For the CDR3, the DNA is TGTGCCAGCAGTGAACAACTAGCGGGAGGGCCGAGGGAGACCCAGTACTTC.

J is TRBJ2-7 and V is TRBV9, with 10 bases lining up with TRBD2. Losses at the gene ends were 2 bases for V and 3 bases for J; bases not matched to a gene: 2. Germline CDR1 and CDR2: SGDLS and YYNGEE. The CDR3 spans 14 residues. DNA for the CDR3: TGTGCCAGCAGCGTTGGACTAGCGGACTACGAGCAGTACTTC. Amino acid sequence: CASSVGLADYEQYF.

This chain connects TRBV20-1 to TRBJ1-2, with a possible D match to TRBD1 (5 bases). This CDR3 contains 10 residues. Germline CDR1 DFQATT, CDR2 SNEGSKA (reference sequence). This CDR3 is CGAENYGYTF. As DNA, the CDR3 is TGCGGGGCAGAGAACTATGGCTACACCTTC.

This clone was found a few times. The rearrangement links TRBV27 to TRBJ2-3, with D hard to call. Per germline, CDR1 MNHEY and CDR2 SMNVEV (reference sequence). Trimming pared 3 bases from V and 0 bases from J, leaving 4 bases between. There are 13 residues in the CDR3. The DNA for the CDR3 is TGTGCCAGCAGTTTGTTCAGCACAGATACGCAGTATTTT. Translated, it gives CASSLFSTDTQYF.

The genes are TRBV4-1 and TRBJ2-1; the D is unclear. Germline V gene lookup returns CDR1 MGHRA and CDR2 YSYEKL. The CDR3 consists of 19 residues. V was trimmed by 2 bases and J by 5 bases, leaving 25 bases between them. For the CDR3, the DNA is TGCGCCAGCAGCCAATTTGTTTCTCCTGGGATCTTCCGAAACAATGAGCAGTTCTTC. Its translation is CASSQFVSPGIFRNNEQFF.

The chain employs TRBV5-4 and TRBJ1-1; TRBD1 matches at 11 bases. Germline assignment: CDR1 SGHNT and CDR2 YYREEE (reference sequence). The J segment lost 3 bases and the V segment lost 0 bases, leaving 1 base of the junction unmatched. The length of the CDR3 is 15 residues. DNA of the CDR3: TGTGCCAGCAGCTTGGGGACAGGGGGCCACACTGAAGCTTTCTTT. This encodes CASSLGTGGHTEAFF. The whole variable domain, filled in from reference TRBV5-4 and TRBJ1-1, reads ETGVTQSPTHLIKTRGQQVTLRCSSQSGHNTVSWYQQALGQGPQFIFQYYREEENGRGNFPPRFSGLQFPNYSSELNVNALELDDSALYLCASSLGTGGHTEAFFGQGTRLTVV.

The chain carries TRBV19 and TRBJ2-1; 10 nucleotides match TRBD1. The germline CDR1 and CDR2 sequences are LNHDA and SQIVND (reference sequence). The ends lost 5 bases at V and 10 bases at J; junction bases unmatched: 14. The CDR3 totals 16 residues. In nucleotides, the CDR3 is TGTGCCAGTAGTCACACCCGGACAGGGGGGCAAGGAGAGCAGTTCTTC. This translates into CASSHTRTGGQGEQFF.

CDR3 residues: CASSIESLYTGELFF. CDR3 in DNA: TGTGCCAGTAGTATAGAGAGTCTGTACACCGGGGAGCTGTTTTTT. This sequence joins TRBV19 and TRBJ2-2; no firm D call. The CDR3 contains 15 residues. V dropped 0 bases and J dropped 3 bases, with 8 bases sitting between them. Germline CDR1 reads LNHDA; CDR2 reads SQIVND (reference sequence).

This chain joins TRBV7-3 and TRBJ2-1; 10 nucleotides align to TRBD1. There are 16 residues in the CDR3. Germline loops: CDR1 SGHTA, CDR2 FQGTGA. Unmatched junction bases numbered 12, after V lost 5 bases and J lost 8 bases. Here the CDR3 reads CASSVGWDRGLDEQFF. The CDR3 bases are TGTGCCAGCAGCGTTGGTTGGGACAGGGGTTTGGATGAGCAGTTCTTC. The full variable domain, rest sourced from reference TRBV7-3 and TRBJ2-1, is GAGVSQTPSNKVTEKGKYVELRCDPISGHTALYWYRQSLGQGPEFLIYFQGTGAADDSGLPNDRFFAVRPEGSVSTLKIQRTERGDSAVYLCASSVGWDRGLDEQFFGPGTRLTVL.

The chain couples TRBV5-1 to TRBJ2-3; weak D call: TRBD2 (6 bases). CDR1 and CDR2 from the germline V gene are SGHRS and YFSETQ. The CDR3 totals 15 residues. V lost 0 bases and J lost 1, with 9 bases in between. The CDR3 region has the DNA TGCGCCAGCAGCTTGGAGGTAGCGGGCACAGATACGCAGTATTTT. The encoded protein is CASSLEVAGTDTQYF.

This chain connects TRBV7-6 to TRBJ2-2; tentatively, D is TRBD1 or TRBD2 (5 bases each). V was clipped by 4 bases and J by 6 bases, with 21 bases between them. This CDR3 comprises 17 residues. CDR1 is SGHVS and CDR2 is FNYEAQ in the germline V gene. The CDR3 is CASSSKAGTGVAGELFF. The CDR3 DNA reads TGTGCCAGCAGCTCCAAGGCCGGGACCGGGGTCGCCGGGGAGCTGTTTTTT.

CDR3 DNA: TGTGCCTGGAGGAGGACAGGGAACCACGAGCAGTACTTC. Encoded protein: CAWRRTGNHEQYF. J is TRBJ2-7 and V is TRBV30, with 8 bases that match TRBD1. The V gene's germline CDR1 is GTSNPN and CDR2 SVGIG (reference sequence). Trimming removed 3 bases from V and 5 bases from J; junction bases left unmatched: 6. The length of the CDR3 is 13 residues.

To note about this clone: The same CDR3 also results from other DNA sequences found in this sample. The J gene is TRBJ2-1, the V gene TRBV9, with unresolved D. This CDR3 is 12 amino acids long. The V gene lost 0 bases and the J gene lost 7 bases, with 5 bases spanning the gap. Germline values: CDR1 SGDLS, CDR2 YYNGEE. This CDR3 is CASSVVLNEQFF. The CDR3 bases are TGTGCCAGCAGCGTAGTCCTGAATGAGCAGTTCTTC.